The 16 T cell receptor beta chains reported below all come from one sample, sequenced in a study of T cells in localized non-small cell lung cancer. Sequenced by immunoSEQ multiplex PCR; TCRdb stores in-frame clones only, minus some. The sample carries approximately 41,000 clones, around nine tenths recorded once. The sample consisted of PBMCs, taken before any cancer treatment. The receptors were gathered from a woman aged 35-70 years with stage II lung adenocarcinoma.

The chain employs TRBV6-1 and TRBJ2-7; D call uncertain. The CDR3 has 12 residues. V was shortened by 6 bases and J by 7 bases, with 13 bases between the two germline ends. Germline V gives CDR1 MNHNS, CDR2 SASEGT. Here the CDR3 reads CASSLRFFEQYF. CDR3 DNA sequence: TGTGCCAGCAGCCTTCGTTTCTTTGAGCAGTACTTC.

This sequence joins TRBV7-9 and TRBJ2-7, with D possibly called TRBD1 or TRBD2 (5 bases each). Germline values: CDR1 SEHNR, CDR2 FQNEAQ (reference sequence). The V and J ends lost 2 bases and 4 bases respectively, with 6 bases between them. This CDR3 region has 12 residues. Here the CDR3 reads CASSLWGYEQYF. In nucleotides, the CDR3 is TGTGCCAGCAGCTTATGGGGGTACGAGCAGTACTTC. Filled out from reference TRBV7-9 and TRBJ2-7, the complete variable domain reads DTGVSQNPRHKITKRGQNVTFRCDPISEHNRLYWYRQTLGQGPEFLTYFQNEAQLEKSRLLSDRFSAERPKGSFSTLEIQRTEQGDSAMYLCASSLWGYEQYFGPGTRLTVT.

Only one count was recorded for this clone. This CDR3 is CASSQKGFSSYEQYF. CDR3 bases: TGTGCCAGCAGTCAGAAAGGCTTCAGCTCCTACGAGCAGTACTTC. The chain has TRBV28 and TRBJ2-7; no reliable D call. This CDR3 is 15 amino acids long. Germline V gene data show CDR1 as MDHEN and CDR2 as SYDVKM. The V gene lost 5 bases and the J gene lost 0 bases, with 14 bases spanning the gap. Combining the CDR3 with reference TRBV28 and TRBJ2-7 gives the whole variable domain DVKVTQSSRYLVKRTGEKVFLECVQDMDHENMFWYRQDPGLGLRLIYFSYDVKMKEKGDIPEGYSVSREKKERFSLILESASTNQTSMYLCASSQKGFSSYEQYFGPGTRLTVT.

This chain links TRBV7-9 with TRBJ1-4, with a possible D match to TRBD1 (5 bases). Trimming removed 5 bases from V and 12 bases from J, with 13 bases in between. The germline V gene has CDR1 SEHNR and CDR2 FQNEAQ (reference sequence). CDR3 size: 12 residues. The CDR3 coding sequence is TGTGCCAGCAGCCCGGACTCGGGGGAACTGTTTTTT. This codes for CASSPDSGELFF. Complete variable domain (other parts from reference TRBV7-9 and TRBJ1-4): DTGVSQNPRHKITKRGQNVTFRCDPISEHNRLYWYRQTLGQGPEFLTYFQNEAQLEKSRLLSDRFSAERPKGSFSTLEIQRTEQGDSAMYLCASSPDSGELFFGSGTQLSVL.

The rearrangement uses TRBV7-9 and TRBJ1-2; D is unresolved. The CDR3 contains 18 residues. V was trimmed by 2 bases and J by 2 bases, leaving 21 bases between them. Germline CDR1 reads SEHNR; CDR2 reads FQNEAQ (reference sequence). The CDR3 loop is CASSLWEEQHLKNYGYTF. The DNA of the CDR3 is TGTGCCAGCAGCTTATGGGAGGAGCAACACCTAAAAAACTATGGCTACACCTTC.

This clone was observed once. CDR3 bases: TGTGCCAGCTACAGGGGGAACACTGAAGCTTTCTTT. This sequence encodes CASYRGNTEAFF. V gene TRBV2 combines with J gene TRBJ1-1; 7 bases are a match to TRBD1. The ends lost 8 bases at V and 1 base at J; junction bases unmatched: 1. The CDR3 is 12 amino acids. From germline, CDR1 is SNHLY and CDR2 FYNNEI.

The chain employs TRBV9 and TRBJ1-2, with unresolved D. The CDR3 is made up of 13 amino acids. Germline lookup yields CDR1 SGDLS and CDR2 YYNGEE. Trimming pared 0 bases from V and 5 bases from J, leaving 8 bases between. CDR3: CASSVDGLYGYTF. CDR3 coding DNA: TGTGCCAGCAGCGTAGATGGGCTTTATGGCTACACCTTC.

This clone was found once. The V call is TRBV18, the J call TRBJ2-1; the D is unclear. This CDR3 spans 12 amino acids. Per the germline V gene, CDR1 is KGHSH and CDR2 is LQKENI. With 5 bases removed from V and 7 bases from J, the gap between germline ends came to 9 bases. The CDR3 DNA reads as TGTGCCAGCTCATCATCCACGAATGAGCAGTTCTTC. It specifies CASSSSTNEQFF.

In DNA form, the CDR3 reads TGCGCCAGCAGTCCAATTCAGGGTGGTTCACCCCTCCACTTT. Its translation: CASSPIQGGSPLHF. The rearrangement joins TRBV4-1 to TRBJ1-6; D possibly corresponds to TRBD1 (5 bases). The V and J ends lost 6 bases and 9 bases respectively, with 15 bases between them. Germline V gene lookup returns CDR1 MGHRA and CDR2 YSYEKL. The CDR3 totals 14 residues.

This chain uses TRBV2 with TRBJ2-7; D remains unclear. Trimming took off 5 bases at V and 2 bases at J, with 4 bases between the two ends. The CDR3 runs to 11 residues. In germline, CDR1 is SNHLY, CDR2 FYNNEI. In nucleotides, the CDR3 is TGTGCCAGCAGTTCCACCTACGAGCAGTACTTC. It is translated as CASSSTYEQYF.

This clone has just a few counts. The V call is TRBV7-9, the J call TRBJ2-2; the D call may be TRBD1 or TRBD2 (6 bases each). Deletions cut 10 bases from V and 1 base from J, with 19 bases between. The CDR3 consists of 16 residues. Germline V gene sequence: CDR1 SEHNR, CDR2 FQNEAQ (reference sequence). CDR3 loop: CAIPTGGGLNTGELFF. The CDR3 DNA reads as TGTGCCATCCCCACAGGAGGGGGGTTGAACACCGGGGAGCTGTTTTTT. Combining the CDR3 with reference TRBV7-9 and TRBJ2-2 gives the whole variable domain DTGVSQNPRHKITKRGQNVTFRCDPISEHNRLYWYRQTLGQGPEFLTYFQNEAQLEKSRLLSDRFSAERPKGSFSTLEIQRTEQGDSAMYLCAIPTGGGLNTGELFFGEGSRLTVL.

The chain is built from TRBV6-6 and TRBJ1-4; unclear D gene. V lost 6 bases to trimming and J lost 3 bases, with 14 bases between them. The CDR3 loop spans 15 amino acids. The V gene's germline CDR1 is MNHNY and CDR2 SVGAGI (reference sequence). CDR3 in DNA: TGTGCCAGCAGGAGCGCCTTAGAACCTAATGAAAAACTGTTTTTT. Amino acid sequence: CASRSALEPNEKLFF.

The chain is built from TRBV29-1 and TRBJ1-1; the D is unclear. Trimming took off 4 bases at V and 4 bases at J, with 16 bases between the two ends. Germline CDR1 SQVTM, CDR2 ANQGSEA. The CDR3 covers 14 residues. CDR3 coding DNA: TGCAGCGTTGTGGACCAAAGGGCGCGCACTGAAGCTTTCTTT. Amino acid sequence: CSVVDQRARTEAFF.

The chain is built from TRBV19 and TRBJ1-4, with no clear D. Germline CDR1 and CDR2: LNHDA and SQIVND (reference sequence). Trimming stripped 1 base from V and 0 bases from J, with 6 bases between. The CDR3 is 15 residues long. The CDR3 reads CASSIGGATNEKLFF. Written as DNA, the CDR3 is TGTGCCAGTAGTATAGGCGGGGCAACTAATGAAAAACTGTTTTTT.

This clone was detected once. The chain employs TRBV19 and TRBJ1-5; D not certain. Germline V lookup: CDR1 LNHDA, CDR2 SQIVND (reference sequence). Deletions cut 0 bases from V and 0 bases from J, with 21 bases between. The CDR3 spans 20 residues. CDR3 protein: CASSIDHRQRSLVSNQPQHF. The CDR3 nucleotides are TGTGCCAGTAGTATAGATCACCGGCAGAGGAGTCTCGTTAGCAATCAGCCCCAGCATTTT.

The V gene is TRBV28, the J gene TRBJ2-2, with D perhaps matching TRBD2 (6 bases). Germline values: CDR1 MDHEN, CDR2 SYDVKM. The CDR3 consists of 14 residues. V lost 8 bases to trimming and J lost 0 bases, with 10 bases between them. The CDR3 DNA sequence: TGTGCCAGCCTGGGACTCCCGAACACCGGGGAGCTGTTTTTT. It yields the protein CASLGLPNTGELFF. Filled out from reference TRBV28 and TRBJ2-2, the complete variable domain reads DVKVTQSSRYLVKRTGEKVFLECVQDMDHENMFWYRQDPGLGLRLIYFSYDVKMKEKGDIPEGYSVSREKKERFSLILESASTNQTSMYLCASLGLPNTGELFFGEGSRLTVL.